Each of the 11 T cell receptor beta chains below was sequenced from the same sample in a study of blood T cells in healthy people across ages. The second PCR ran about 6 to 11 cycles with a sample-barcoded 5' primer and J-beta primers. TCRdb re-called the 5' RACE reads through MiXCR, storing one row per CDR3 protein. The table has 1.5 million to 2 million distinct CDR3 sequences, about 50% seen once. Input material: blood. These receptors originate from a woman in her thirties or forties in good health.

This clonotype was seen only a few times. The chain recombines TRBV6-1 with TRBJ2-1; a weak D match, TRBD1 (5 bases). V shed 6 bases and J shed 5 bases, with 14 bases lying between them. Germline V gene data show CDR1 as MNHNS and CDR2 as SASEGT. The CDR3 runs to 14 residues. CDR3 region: CASSDSVVHNEQFF. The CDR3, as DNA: TGTGCCAGCAGCGACAGTGTGGTTCACAATGAGCAGTTCTTC.

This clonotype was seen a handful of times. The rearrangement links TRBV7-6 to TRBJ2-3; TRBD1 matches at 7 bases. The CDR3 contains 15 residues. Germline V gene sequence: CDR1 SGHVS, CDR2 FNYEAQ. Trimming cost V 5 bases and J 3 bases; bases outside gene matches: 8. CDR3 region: CASSENRGRTDTQYF. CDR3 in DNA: TGTGCCAGCAGCGAGAATAGGGGGCGAACAGATACGCAGTATTTT.

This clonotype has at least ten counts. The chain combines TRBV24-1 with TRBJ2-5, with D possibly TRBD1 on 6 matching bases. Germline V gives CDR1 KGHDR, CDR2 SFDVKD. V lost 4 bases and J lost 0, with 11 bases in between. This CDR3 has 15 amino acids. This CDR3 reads CATSDPGQNQETQYF. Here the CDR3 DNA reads TGTGCCACCAGTGACCCTGGACAGAACCAAGAGACCCAGTACTTC.

CDR3 sequence (DNA): TGTGCCAGCAGCGTAGGGCTAGCGGACCTCCAAGAGACCCAGTACTTC. Residues: CASSVGLADLQETQYF. V usage is TRBV9 and J usage is TRBJ2-5; 7 bases map to TRBD2. V shed 0 bases and J 1 base; nucleotides not matched to a gene: 6. Per germline, CDR1 SGDLS and CDR2 YYNGEE. This CDR3 comprises 16 residues. Based on the CDR3 plus reference TRBV9 and TRBJ2-5, the full variable domain is DSGVTQTPKHLITATGQRVTLRCSPRSGDLSVYWYQQSLDQGLQFLIQYYNGEERAKGNILERFSAQQFPDLHSELNLSSLELGDSALYFCASSVGLADLQETQYFGPGTRLLVL.

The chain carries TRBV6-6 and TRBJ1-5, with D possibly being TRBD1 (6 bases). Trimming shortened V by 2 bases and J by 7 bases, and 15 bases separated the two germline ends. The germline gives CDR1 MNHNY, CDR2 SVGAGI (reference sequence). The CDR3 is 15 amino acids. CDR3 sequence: CASSYPAGDTQPQHF. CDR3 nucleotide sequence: TGTGCCAGCAGTTACCCAGCAGGGGATACACAGCCCCAGCATTTT.

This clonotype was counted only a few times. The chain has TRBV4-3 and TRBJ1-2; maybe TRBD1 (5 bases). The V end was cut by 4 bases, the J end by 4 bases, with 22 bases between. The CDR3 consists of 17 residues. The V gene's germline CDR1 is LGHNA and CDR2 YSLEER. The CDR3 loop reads CASSLSRGSKGLYGYTF. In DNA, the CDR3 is TGCGCCAGCAGCCTAAGTAGGGGCAGCAAGGGGCTCTATGGCTACACCTTC.

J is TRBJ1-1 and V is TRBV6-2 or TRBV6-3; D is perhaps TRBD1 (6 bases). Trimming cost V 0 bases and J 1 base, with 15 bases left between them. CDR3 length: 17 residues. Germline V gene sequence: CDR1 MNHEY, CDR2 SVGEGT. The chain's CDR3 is CASSYSARQDWNTEAFF. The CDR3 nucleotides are TGTGCCAGCAGTTACTCAGCCCGACAGGACTGGAACACTGAAGCTTTCTTT.

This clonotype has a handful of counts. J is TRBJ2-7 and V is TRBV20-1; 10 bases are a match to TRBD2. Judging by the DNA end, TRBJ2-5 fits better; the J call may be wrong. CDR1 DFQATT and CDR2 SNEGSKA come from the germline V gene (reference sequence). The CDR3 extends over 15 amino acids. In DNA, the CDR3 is TGCAGTGCTAGGGGTAGCGGGGGGCCAGTAGAGACCCAGTACTTC. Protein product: CSARGSGGPVETQYF.

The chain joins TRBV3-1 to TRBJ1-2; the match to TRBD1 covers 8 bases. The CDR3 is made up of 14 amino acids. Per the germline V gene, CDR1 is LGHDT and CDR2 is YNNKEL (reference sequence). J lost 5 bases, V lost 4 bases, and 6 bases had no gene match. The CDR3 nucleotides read TGTGCCAGCAGCCTGGACAGGGACAGTTATGGCTACACCTTC. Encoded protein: CASSLDRDSYGYTF.

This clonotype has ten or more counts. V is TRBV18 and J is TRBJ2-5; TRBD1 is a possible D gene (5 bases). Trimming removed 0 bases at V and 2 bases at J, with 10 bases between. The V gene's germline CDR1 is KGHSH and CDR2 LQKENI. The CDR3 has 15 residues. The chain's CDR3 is CASSPPGRAQETQYF. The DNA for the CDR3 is TGTGCCAGCTCACCACCCGGCAGGGCTCAAGAGACCCAGTACTTC.

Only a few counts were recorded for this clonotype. The CDR3 reads CSVDVETQYF. CDR3 coding DNA: TGCAGCGTTGATGTGGAGACCCAGTACTTC. The genes are TRBV29-1 and TRBJ2-5; D gene ambiguous. The CDR3 has 10 amino acids. Germline V gene sequence: CDR1 SQVTM, CDR2 ANQGSEA. Trimming left V 3 bases short and J 5 bases short, with 4 bases between.